The entry below describes one T cell receptor beta chain. Its antigen is currently unknown. This entry comes from a study of cytomegalovirus exposure and HLA in healthy donors. General observations from the study: TCR beta V- and J-gene trimming was later associated with a missense DCLRE1C variant.

Primers: 60 Vbeta forward and 13 Jbeta reverse. The method was immunoSEQ multiplex PCR; TCRdb's version includes in-frame clones alone and lacks a portion of them. The sample has approximately 170,000 clones. In germline, CDR1 is SGHRS, CDR2 YFSETQ. V gave up 0 bases and J gave up 6 bases, with 12 bases separating them. This CDR3 is built from 14 residues. The sequence derives from a young woman in good health and CMV-seropositive. Sequencing was performed on PBMCs. V gene TRBV5-1 combines with J gene TRBJ1-1; a possible D gene is TRBD1 (5 bases). The CDR3 DNA reads TGCGCCAGCAGCTTGGAAGGCAGGGCTCCTGAAGCTTTCTTT. This sequence encodes CASSLEGRAPEAFF. Drawing the rest from reference TRBV5-1 and TRBJ1-1, the complete variable domain is KAGVTQTPRYLIKTRGQQVTLSCSPISGHRSVSWYQQTPGQGLQFLFEYFSETQRNKGNFPGRFSGRQFSNSRSEMNVSTLELGDSALYLCASSLEGRAPEAFFGQGTRLTVV.